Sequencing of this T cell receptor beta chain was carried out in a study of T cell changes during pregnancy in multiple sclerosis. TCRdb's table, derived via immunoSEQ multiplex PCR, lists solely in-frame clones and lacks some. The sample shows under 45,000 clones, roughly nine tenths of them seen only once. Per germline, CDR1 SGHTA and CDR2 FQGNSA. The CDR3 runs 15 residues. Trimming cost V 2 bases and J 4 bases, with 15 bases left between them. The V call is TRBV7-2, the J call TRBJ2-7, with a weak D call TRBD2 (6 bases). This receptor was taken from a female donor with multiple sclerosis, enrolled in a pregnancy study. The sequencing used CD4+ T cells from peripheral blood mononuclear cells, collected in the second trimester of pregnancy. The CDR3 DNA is TGTGCCAGCAGCTTAAGCGGAGGGCAGTATTACGAGCAGTACTTC. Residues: CASSLSGGQYYEQYF.